This T cell receptor beta chain emerged from a study of OX40 agonist ivuxolimab in advanced cancers. This CDR3 contains 13 residues. From germline, CDR1 is KGHSH and CDR2 LQKENI. V shed 6 bases and J 7 bases; nucleotides not matched to a gene: 8. Clones were read by immunoSEQ multiplex PCR, and TCRdb kept only the in-frame ones, dropping some. The sample includes about 94,000 clones, roughly 91% of them seen just once. The genes are TRBV18 and TRBJ2-7; 8 bases fit TRBD1. Sequencing was performed on CD4+ or CD8+ T cells sorted from blood, taken in a trial of the OX40 agonist ivuxolimab. This TCR was recovered from an adult with an advanced solid tumor such as melanoma, head and neck, liver or kidney cancer. The CDR3 loop is CASSGQGAGEQYF. The CDR3 nucleotides are TGTGCCAGCTCGGGGCAGGGGGCCGGTGAGCAGTACTTC.